This entry lists 28 T cell receptor beta chains sequenced from one sample in a study of cytotoxic CD8 clonotypes in ibrutinib-treated CLL. TCRdb's table, derived via immunoSEQ multiplex PCR, lists solely in-frame clones and lacks some. The sample contains some 300,000 clones, just under 80% of which appear only once. The sequenced sample was PBMCs, obtained before ibrutinib treatment. These receptors were collected from a human donor with chronic lymphocytic leukemia.

The chain couples TRBV15 to TRBJ2-1; weak D call: TRBD2 (6 bases). With 2 bases removed from V and 5 bases from J, the gap between germline ends came to 10 bases. The CDR3 has 14 amino acids. Germline values: CDR1 LNHNV, CDR2 YYDKDF (reference sequence). The CDR3 coding sequence is TGTGCCACCAGCAGATCGGGACTTCACAATGAGCAGTTCTTC. Translating it yields CATSRSGLHNEQFF.

Note on this clone: A read error may produce the germline difference seen at one junction end. The V call is TRBV28, the J call TRBJ2-2; D gene ambiguous. CDR1 is MDHEN and CDR2 is SYDVKM in the germline V gene. CDR3 length: 15 amino acids. The CDR3 protein is CASGSNLANAGELFF. As DNA, the CDR3 is TGTGCCAGCGGTTCGAATCTGGCGAACGCCGGGGAGCTGTTTTTT.

The V call is TRBV30, the J call TRBJ2-7; D is unclear. V was shortened by 2 bases and J by 0 bases, with 11 bases between the two germline ends. The CDR3 totals 14 residues. Germline loops: CDR1 GTSNPN, CDR2 SVGIG (reference sequence). In DNA, the CDR3 is TGTGCCTGGAGTCTGACCCCCCTCTCCTACGAGCAGTACTTC. Translated, it gives CAWSLTPLSYEQYF.

The J gene is TRBJ2-7, the V gene TRBV11-2; the D call may be TRBD1 or TRBD2 (7 bases each). The length of the CDR3 is 14 residues. Germline V CDR1 and CDR2: SGHAT, FQNNGV. V lost 3 bases and J 4 bases, leaving 13 bases between the germline ends. The CDR3 loop reads CASSFNRGGYEQYF. In DNA form, the CDR3 reads TGTGCCAGCAGCTTTAACAGGGGAGGGTACGAGCAGTACTTC. Combining the CDR3 with reference TRBV11-2 and TRBJ2-7 gives the whole variable domain EAGVAQSPRYKIIEKRQSVAFWCNPISGHATLYWYQQILGQGPKLLIQFQNNGVVDDSQLPKDRFSAERLKGVDSTLKIQPAKLEDSAVYLCASSFNRGGYEQYFGPGTRLTVT.

The V and J genes are TRBV4-3 and TRBJ1-3; TRBD1 might be the D (5 bases). The CDR3 consists of 15 residues. In germline, CDR1 is LGHNA, CDR2 YSLEER. Trimming stripped 0 bases from V and 9 bases from J, with 15 bases between. The CDR3 nucleotides read TGCGCCAGCAGCCAAGAAGGGACCCACGGCGGCACCATATATTTT. Translated, it gives CASSQEGTHGGTIYF.

J is TRBJ2-7 and V is TRBV7-3; 8 nucleotides line up with TRBD2. V shed 5 bases and J 6 bases; nucleotides not matched to a gene: 15. Germline CDR1 reads SGHTA; CDR2 reads FQGTGA. The CDR3 is 16 amino acids. The CDR3 DNA reads as TGTGCCAGCAGCCCCGGGCGAGCGGGAGCAACACCCGAGCAGTACTTC. It is translated as CASSPGRAGATPEQYF.

V gene TRBV4-3 combines with J gene TRBJ2-1; D gene ambiguous. Trimming left V 0 bases short and J 7 bases short, with 28 bases between. Germline loops: CDR1 LGHNA, CDR2 YSLEER. This CDR3 comprises 20 residues. The CDR3 spells CASSQELGVYQSRTTNEQFF. The DNA of the CDR3 is TGCGCCAGCAGCCAAGAACTCGGCGTCTACCAATCGAGAACTACAAATGAGCAGTTCTTC.

The CDR3, as DNA: TGTGCCACCAGCAGAGGGGTCGACAGGGGTGCTGAAGCTTTCTTT. This sequence encodes CATSRGVDRGAEAFF. J is TRBJ1-1 and V is TRBV15, with 8 nucleotides matching TRBD1. The CDR3 totals 15 residues. The V and J ends lost 1 base and 6 bases, in that order; junction bases with no gene match: 7. CDR1 is LNHNV, CDR2 YYDKDF, per germline (reference sequence). The full variable domain, its missing parts supplied by reference TRBV15 and TRBJ1-1, is DAMVIQNPRYQVTQFGKPVTLSCSQTLNHNVMYWYQQKSSQAPKLLFHYYDKDFNNEADTPDNFQSRRPNTSFCFLDIRSPGLGDTAMYLCATSRGVDRGAEAFFGQGTRLTVV.

This rearrangement joins TRBV19 to TRBJ1-2, with unresolved D. The V gene lost 4 bases and the J gene lost 5 bases, with 14 bases spanning the gap. The CDR3 loop spans 14 amino acids. From germline, CDR1 is LNHDA and CDR2 SQIVND (reference sequence). CDR3 sequence reads: CASSTQLRRYGYTF. In nucleotides, the CDR3 is TGTGCCAGTAGTACACAACTCCGGCGGTATGGCTACACCTTC.

V usage is TRBV25-1 and J usage is TRBJ2-1; possibly TRBD2 for D (5 bases). Trimming stripped 3 bases from V and 3 bases from J, with 15 bases between. CDR3 length: 16 amino acids. Germline CDR1 MGHDK, CDR2 SYGVNS. The CDR3 protein is CASSERVGNSYNEQFF. CDR3 DNA: TGTGCCAGCAGTGAGCGGGTAGGCAACAGCTACAATGAGCAGTTCTTC. Full variable domain (missing parts from reference TRBV25-1 and TRBJ2-1): EADIYQTPRYLVIGTGKKITLECSQTMGHDKMYWYQQDPGMELHLIHYSYGVNSTEKGDLSSESTVSRIRTEHFPLTLESARPSHTSQYLCASSERVGNSYNEQFFGPGTRLTVL.

A single count supports this clone. The genes are TRBV30 and TRBJ2-7; tentatively, D is TRBD2 (5 bases). The V gene lost 0 bases and the J gene lost 1 base, with 7 bases spanning the gap. Germline CDR1 GTSNPN, CDR2 SVGIG (reference sequence). The CDR3 has 13 amino acids. CDR3 sequence reads: CAWSVPGSYEQYF. Here the CDR3 DNA reads TGTGCCTGGAGTGTACCGGGGTCCTACGAGCAGTACTTC.

This chain joins TRBV19 and TRBJ2-1; TRBD1 aligns across 8 bases. The ends lost 6 bases at V and 1 base at J; junction bases unmatched: 11. The CDR3 length is 17 residues. From germline, CDR1 is LNHDA and CDR2 SQIVND (reference sequence). The CDR3 sequence is CASSPGTGRRSYNEQFF. CDR3 in DNA: TGTGCCAGTAGCCCCGGGACAGGAAGACGGTCCTACAATGAGCAGTTCTTC.

V usage is TRBV25-1 and J usage is TRBJ2-3, with no clear D. The germline V and J ends were trimmed by 2 bases and 3 bases, with 6 bases remaining between them. Germline V gives CDR1 MGHDK, CDR2 SYGVNS. This CDR3 has 13 amino acids. Here the CDR3 reads CASSEVGTDTQYF. DNA for the CDR3: TGTGCCAGCAGTGAAGTCGGGACAGATACGCAGTATTTT.

V is TRBV7-9 and J is TRBJ2-7; no reliable D call. The CDR3 is 13 residues long. V was shortened by 5 bases and J by 3 bases, with 11 bases between the two germline ends. Germline CDR1 SEHNR, CDR2 FQNEAQ (reference sequence). The CDR3 here is CASSTRPIYEQYF. CDR3 nucleotide sequence: TGTGCCAGCAGCACCCGACCCATCTACGAGCAGTACTTC.

CDR3 coding DNA: TGTGCCAGCAGCCAACGACAGGGACTAGAGCAGTACTTC. This sequence encodes CASSQRQGLEQYF. The chain has TRBV5-4 and TRBJ2-7; D might be TRBD1 or TRBD2, each matching 7 bases. Germline values: CDR1 SGHNT, CDR2 YYREEE (reference sequence). Trimming pared 4 bases from V and 7 bases from J, leaving 15 bases between. This CDR3 is 13 amino acids long.

This chain joins TRBV7-2 and TRBJ2-1; D unresolved. Trimming took off 0 bases at V and 15 bases at J, with 21 bases between the two ends. The CDR3 covers 15 residues. Germline CDR1 SGHTA, CDR2 FQGNSA. The CDR3 here is CASSLAFGWSAFAFF. The CDR3 DNA follows: TGTGCCAGCAGCTTAGCCTTCGGATGGAGCGCCTTTGCGTTCTTC.

The gene calls are TRBV5-6 and TRBJ2-7; D could derive from TRBD1 or TRBD2 (5 bases each). The CDR3 has 12 amino acids. Looked up from germline, CDR1 is SGHDT and CDR2 is YYEEEE. Trimming shortened V by 4 bases and J by 7 bases, and 12 bases separated the two germline ends. Written as DNA, the CDR3 is TGTGCCAGCAGCCCGGGACGGTGGGAGCAGTACTTC. Amino acid sequence: CASSPGRWEQYF.

This clone was counted many times. This rearrangement joins TRBV6-1 to TRBJ2-2, with unresolved D. Germline CDR1 reads MNHNS; CDR2 reads SASEGT. CDR3 length: 11 amino acids. V was trimmed by 6 bases and J by 4 bases, leaving 3 bases between them. The CDR3 loop reads CASRVTGELFF. DNA of the CDR3: TGTGCCAGCAGAGTCACCGGGGAGCTGTTTTTT.

The chain couples TRBV7-2 to TRBJ1-2, with 9 bases fitting TRBD1. Trimming cost V 5 bases and J 8 bases; bases outside gene matches: 15. Germline V gene data show CDR1 as SGHTA and CDR2 as FQGNSA. CDR3 length: 16 amino acids. The CDR3 here is CASSPREWGQGFGYTF. For the CDR3, the DNA is TGTGCCAGCAGCCCCCGAGAGTGGGGACAGGGCTTCGGCTACACCTTC.

This clone has a single count. The sample has other DNA sequences that encode this CDR3 too. This chain joins TRBV4-2 and TRBJ2-1; 11 nucleotides match TRBD2. The V segment lost 4 bases and the J segment 3 bases; nucleotides outside the gene matches: 2. The CDR3 totals 15 residues. CDR1 and CDR2 from the germline V gene are LGHNA and YNFKEQ. CDR3 DNA sequence: TGTGCCAGCAGCCCCGGACTAGCGGGCTACAATGAGCAGTTCTTC. It translates to CASSPGLAGYNEQFF.

The V call is TRBV7-9, the J call TRBJ2-7; D remains unclear. The CDR3 is made up of 14 amino acids. The ends were cut back, 1 base at V and 0 bases at J, with 7 bases in the middle. CDR1 is SEHNR, CDR2 FQNEAQ, per germline (reference sequence). CDR3 bases: TGTGCCAGCAGCTTAGATGGCCACTCCTACGAGCAGTACTTC. It translates to CASSLDGHSYEQYF.

The chain joins TRBV15 to TRBJ1-5, with 9 bases lining up with TRBD1. The germline gives CDR1 LNHNV, CDR2 YYDKDF (reference sequence). The CDR3 is 15 amino acids. V was pared by 6 bases and J by 2 bases, with 5 bases of the junction left unmatched. For the CDR3, the DNA is TGTGCCACCAGTTTCCGGACAGGGGGCAATCAGCCCCAGCATTTT. Translation gives CATSFRTGGNQPQHF.

The V gene is TRBV11-2, the J gene TRBJ2-1; 13 nucleotides match TRBD2. Germline V gene lookup returns CDR1 SGHAT and CDR2 FQNNGV. With 6 bases clipped from V and 0 bases from J, the junction kept 2 bases outside the gene matches. The CDR3 has 16 amino acids. The CDR3 region is CASRLAGGSSYNEQFF. The CDR3, as DNA: TGTGCCAGCAGACTAGCGGGAGGGAGCTCCTACAATGAGCAGTTCTTC.

V is TRBV5-4 and J is TRBJ2-2; D is ambiguous. The CDR3 has 15 residues. Germline V gives CDR1 SGHNT, CDR2 YYREEE (reference sequence). The V end was cut by 0 bases, the J end by 3 bases, with 9 bases between. CDR3: CASSLGPLYTGELFF. The DNA of the CDR3 is TGTGCCAGCAGCTTGGGTCCCCTGTACACCGGGGAGCTGTTTTTT.

The chain joins TRBV7-9 to TRBJ2-3, with 8 positions matching TRBD1. Germline V gene lookup returns CDR1 SEHNR and CDR2 FQNEAQ (reference sequence). This CDR3 spans 15 amino acids. V was clipped by 6 bases and J by 3 bases; unmatched bases: 8. DNA for the CDR3: TGTGCCAGCAGATCCCAGGGGGCACATACAGATACGCAGTATTTT. Its protein product is CASRSQGAHTDTQYF.

This clone occurred a few times. V gene TRBV7-9 combines with J gene TRBJ2-7, with D maybe TRBD1 (5 bases). In germline, CDR1 is SEHNR, CDR2 FQNEAQ (reference sequence). This CDR3 contains 13 residues. V was shortened by 8 bases and J by 2 bases, with 13 bases between the two germline ends. The CDR3 here is CASVGVPTYEQYF. The CDR3 coding sequence is TGTGCCAGCGTAGGGGTACCGACCTACGAGCAGTACTTC. The variable domain in full, completed from reference TRBV7-9 and TRBJ2-7, reads DTGVSQNPRHKITKRGQNVTFRCDPISEHNRLYWYRQTLGQGPEFLTYFQNEAQLEKSRLLSDRFSAERPKGSFSTLEIQRTEQGDSAMYLCASVGVPTYEQYFGPGTRLTVT.

The V call is TRBV9, the J call TRBJ2-5; 7 positions match TRBD2. CDR1 and CDR2 from the germline V gene are SGDLS and YYNGEE. The CDR3 spans 15 residues. The V and J ends lost 2 bases and 2 bases, in that order; junction bases with no gene match: 6. This CDR3 is CASSVHSSGQETQYF. CDR3 sequence (DNA): TGTGCCAGCAGCGTCCATTCTAGCGGACAAGAGACCCAGTACTTC.

This chain connects TRBV2 to TRBJ1-3, with 7 positions matching TRBD1. Germline CDR1 SNHLY, CDR2 FYNNEI. This CDR3 has 15 residues. V lost 6 bases and J lost 0; bases outside the gene matches: 5. The CDR3 sequence is CASSVTGASGNTIYF. CDR3 bases: TGTGCCAGCAGCGTAACAGGGGCCTCTGGAAACACCATATATTTT.